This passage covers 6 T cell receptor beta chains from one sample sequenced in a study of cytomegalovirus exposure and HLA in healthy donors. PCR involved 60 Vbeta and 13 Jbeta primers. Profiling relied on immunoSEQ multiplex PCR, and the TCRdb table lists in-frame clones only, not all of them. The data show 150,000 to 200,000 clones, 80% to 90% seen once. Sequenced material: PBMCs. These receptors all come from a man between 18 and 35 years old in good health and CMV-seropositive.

Written as DNA, the CDR3 is TGTGCCTGGAGTGTACGTGGACAGGGGGGCTACGAGCAGTACTTC. The encoded protein is CAWSVRGQGGYEQYF. The chain links TRBV30 to TRBJ2-7; the match to TRBD1 covers 10 bases. Trimming cost V 0 bases and J 3 bases; bases outside gene matches: 5. There are 15 residues in the CDR3. In germline, CDR1 is GTSNPN, CDR2 SVGIG (reference sequence).

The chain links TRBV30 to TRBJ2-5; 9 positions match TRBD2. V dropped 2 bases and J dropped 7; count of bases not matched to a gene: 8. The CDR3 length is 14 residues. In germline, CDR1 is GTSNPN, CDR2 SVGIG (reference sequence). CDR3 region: CAWSSGGWDGTQYF. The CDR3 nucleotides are TGTGCCTGGAGTAGCGGGGGGTGGGACGGGACCCAGTACTTC.

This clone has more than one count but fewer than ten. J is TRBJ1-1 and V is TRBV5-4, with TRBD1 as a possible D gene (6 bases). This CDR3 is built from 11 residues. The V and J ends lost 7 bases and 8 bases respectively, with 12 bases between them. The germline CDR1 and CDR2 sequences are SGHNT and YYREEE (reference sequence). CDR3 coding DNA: TGTGCCAGCTCCTCGGGACAAGAAGCTTTCTTT. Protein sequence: CASSSGQEAFF. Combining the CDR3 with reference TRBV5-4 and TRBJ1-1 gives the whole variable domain ETGVTQSPTHLIKTRGQQVTLRCSSQSGHNTVSWYQQALGQGPQFIFQYYREEENGRGNFPPRFSGLQFPNYSSELNVNALELDDSALYLCASSSGQEAFFGQGTRLTVV.

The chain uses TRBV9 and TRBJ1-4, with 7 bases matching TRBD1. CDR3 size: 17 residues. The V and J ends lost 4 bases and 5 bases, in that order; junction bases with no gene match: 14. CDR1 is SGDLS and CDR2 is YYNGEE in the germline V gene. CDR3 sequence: CASSTRQGLLENEKLFF. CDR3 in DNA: TGTGCCAGCAGCACCAGACAGGGCCTTTTAGAGAATGAAAAACTGTTTTTT.

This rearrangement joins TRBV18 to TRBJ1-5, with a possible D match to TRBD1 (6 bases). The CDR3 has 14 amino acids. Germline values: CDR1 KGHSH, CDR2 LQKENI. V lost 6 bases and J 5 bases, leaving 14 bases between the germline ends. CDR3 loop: CASSPQPGDQPQHF. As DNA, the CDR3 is TGTGCCAGCTCTCCTCAGCCAGGGGATCAGCCCCAGCATTTT.

As DNA, the CDR3 is TGTGCCAGCAGCGCTACTAGCGGTTCCTACGAGCAGTACTTC. Translating it yields CASSATSGSYEQYF. The V call is TRBV9, the J call TRBJ2-7, with TRBD2 matching 8 bases. Germline V gene lookup returns CDR1 SGDLS and CDR2 YYNGEE. CDR3 size: 14 residues. The V segment lost 3 bases and the J segment 1 base; nucleotides outside the gene matches: 3.